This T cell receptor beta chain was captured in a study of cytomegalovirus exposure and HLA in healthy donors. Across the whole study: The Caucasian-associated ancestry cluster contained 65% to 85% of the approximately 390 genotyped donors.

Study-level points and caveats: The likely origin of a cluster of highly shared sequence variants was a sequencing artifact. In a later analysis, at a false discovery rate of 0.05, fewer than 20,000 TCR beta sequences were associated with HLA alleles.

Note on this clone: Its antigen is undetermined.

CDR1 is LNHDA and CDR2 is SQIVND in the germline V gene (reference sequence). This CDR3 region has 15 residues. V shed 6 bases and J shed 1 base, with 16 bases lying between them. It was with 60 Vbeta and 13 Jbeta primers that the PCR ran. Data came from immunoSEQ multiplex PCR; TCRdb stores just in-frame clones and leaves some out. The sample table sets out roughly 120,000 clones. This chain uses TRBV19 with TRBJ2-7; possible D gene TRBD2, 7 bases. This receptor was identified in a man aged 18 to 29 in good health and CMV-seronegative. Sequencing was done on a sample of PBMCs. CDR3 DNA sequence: TGTGCCAGTAGCCCAAGTAGGGGGGGATCCTACGAGCAGTACTTC. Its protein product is CASSPSRGGSYEQYF.